The T cell receptor (beta chain) under discussion was sequenced for a study of blood T cell repertoires in COVID-19. Overall study: Acute and convalescent COVID-19 samples came from the United States, Italy and Spain. T cells, B-cell-depleted T cells, or PBMCs supplied cDNA or gDNA.

Authors' analysis steps: Reference gene primer amplification yielded estimated nucleated cell counts. Only in-frame clones appear in the TCRdb table, and some are missing; sequencing was by immunoSEQ multiplex PCR. That table gives V, J and clone size, and the DNA gave D and trimming. The sample holds about 180,000 clones, 80% to 90% seen once. The Seattle site enrolled patients during active infection and followed them longitudinally. V lost 6 bases and J 7 bases, leaving 18 bases between the germline ends. This CDR3 has 14 amino acids. Germline-derived CDR1 and CDR2 are MNHEY and SMNVEV (reference sequence).

The source material was peripheral blood. This clonotype originated in a woman older than 75 with COVID-19, enrolled during active disease. The rearrangement uses TRBV27 and TRBJ1-2; TRBD1 might be the D (6 bases). In nucleotides, the CDR3 is TGTGCCAGCAGCCCGGGACAAGGAGTCGGTGGCTACACCTTC. This gives the protein CASSPGQGVGGYTF.